This T cell receptor beta chain was found in a study of vaccination and CD4 T cells after COVID-19. Study overall: The study collected post-vaccine samples a median 72 days after dose two, with a range of 14 to 241.

Cultured CD4+ T cell DNA was sequenced using the Oncomine TCR Beta short-read assay. TCRdb redid the calling of the PCR reads with MiXCR, one entry per CDR3 protein. The table shows more than 20,000 distinct CDR3 sequences, with 60% to 75% occurring only once. V was pared by 6 bases and J by 2 bases, with 11 bases of the junction left unmatched. Germline CDR1 is SEHNR and CDR2 is FQNEAQ (reference sequence). This CDR3 has 16 amino acids. Treatment here: approximately 9-day PBMC culture with coronavirus spike peptide pools or control peptides (ViraFEST assay). Via ViraFEST, peptide pools expanded antigen-specific T cells before TCR sequencing. Fresh IL-2 medium replaced half the culture medium on days 3 and 7. Only a few counts were recorded for this clonotype. What it binds is unknown.

The specimen sequenced was CD4+ T cells from blood, cultured in vitro. This sequence was found in a human donor who had recovered from COVID-19. The chain is built from TRBV7-9 and TRBJ2-7; 9 bases agree with TRBD1. Written as DNA, the CDR3 is TGTGCCAGCAGTCCTTCCCCGGGACAGGGAACCTACGAGCAGTACTTC. This codes for CASSPSPGQGTYEQYF.